This TCR beta chain was sequenced for a study of T cell changes during pregnancy in multiple sclerosis. V trimming: 5 bases; J trimming: 3 bases; junction bases outside the gene matches: 9. Germline assignment: CDR1 SGHAT and CDR2 FQNNGV. The CDR3 loop spans 17 amino acids. Sequencing used immunoSEQ multiplex PCR; TCRdb keeps in-frame clones, though not all of them. The sample yields tens of thousands of clones, roughly 92% seen once. The source material was CD8+ T cells from peripheral blood mononuclear cells, sampled before pregnancy. The V call is TRBV11-2, the J call TRBJ2-3, with 12 bases lining up with TRBD2. This clonotype was sampled from a female donor with multiple sclerosis, enrolled in a pregnancy study. The CDR3 nucleotides read TGTGCCAGCAGCCTATCTAGCGGGAGGGCCCGAACAGATACGCAGTATTTT. Amino acids: CASSLSSGRARTDTQYF.